One and the same sample provided the 30 T cell receptor beta chains below, sequenced in a study of blood T cell repertoires in COVID-19. Measured with immunoSEQ multiplex PCR; TCRdb has only the in-frame clones, and not every one. This sample has tens of thousands of clones; approximately 90% occur once, and the top ten carry almost 4%. Material for sequencing was peripheral blood. Source of these receptors: a human donor in a cohort sampled during active COVID-19.

The chain employs TRBV7-6 and TRBJ2-1, with TRBD1 matching 10 bases. V was pared by 3 bases and J by 2 bases, with 1 base of the junction left unmatched. This CDR3 has 15 residues. Germline CDR1 SGHVS, CDR2 FNYEAQ. The CDR3 nucleotides are TGTGCCAGCAGCTTGACAGGGGGCCCCTACAATGAGCAGTTCTTC. This gives the protein CASSLTGGPYNEQFF.

This chain joins TRBV6-5 and TRBJ2-7; TRBD2 agrees at 7 bases. The V and J ends lost 8 bases and 3 bases, in that order; junction bases with no gene match: 10. Germline CDR1 is MNHEY and CDR2 is SVGAGI. The CDR3 has 14 residues. The CDR3 reads CASAREGVNYEQYF. In nucleotides, the CDR3 is TGTGCCAGCGCAAGGGAGGGCGTTAACTACGAGCAGTACTTC.

The chain employs TRBV24-1 and TRBJ2-2, with D possibly matching TRBD1 (5 bases). Trimming pared 7 bases from V and 5 bases from J, leaving 7 bases between. Germline V lookup: CDR1 KGHDR, CDR2 SFDVKD. CDR3 length: 12 amino acids. In nucleotides, the CDR3 is TGTGCCACCAGCAGGGAAACCGGGGAGCTGTTTTTT. It yields the protein CATSRETGELFF.

The chain links TRBV2 to TRBJ1-5; no definite D call. The CDR3 runs to 13 residues. Trimming removed 6 bases at V and 0 bases at J, with 6 bases between. The germline V gene encodes CDR1 SNHLY and CDR2 FYNNEI. CDR3 residues: CASSPISNQPQHF. In DNA form, the CDR3 reads TGTGCCAGCAGCCCCATTAGCAATCAGCCCCAGCATTTT.

The rearrangement joins TRBV6-5 to TRBJ1-2, with 7 bases aligning to TRBD1. V lost 6 bases and J lost 5; bases outside the gene matches: 3. The CDR3 extends over 12 amino acids. Germline-derived CDR1 and CDR2 are MNHEY and SVGAGI. Here the CDR3 DNA reads TGTGCCAGCAGAAAGACAGGGTATGGCTACACCTTC. Its protein product is CASRKTGYGYTF.

The CDR3 is CASSRPGTYGYTF. The CDR3 DNA is TGTGCCAGCAGTCGTCCCGGGACATATGGCTACACCTTC. The V gene is TRBV6-5, the J gene TRBJ1-2; D perhaps matches TRBD1 (6 bases). Trimming cost V 5 bases and J 5 bases, with 12 bases left between them. Germline V gene lookup returns CDR1 MNHEY and CDR2 SVGAGI. This CDR3 region has 13 residues.

The chain recombines TRBV7-2 with TRBJ2-4; 11 nucleotides line up with TRBD2. The CDR3 has 19 amino acids. Unmatched junction bases numbered 12, after V lost 5 bases and J lost 0 bases. Germline assignment: CDR1 SGHTA and CDR2 FQGNSA. The CDR3 protein is CASSPMVAGGPAAKNIQYF. CDR3 nucleotides: TGTGCCAGCAGCCCTATGGTAGCGGGGGGGCCTGCAGCCAAAAACATTCAGTACTTC.

The V gene is TRBV6-6, the J gene TRBJ2-1; possible D gene TRBD2, 5 bases. Trimming left V 5 bases short and J 1 base short, with 12 bases between. The CDR3 contains 15 residues. Germline loops: CDR1 MNHNY, CDR2 SVGAGI (reference sequence). The CDR3 loop reads CASSRAGKSYNEQFF. In DNA form, the CDR3 reads TGTGCCAGCAGTCGGGCGGGTAAGTCCTACAATGAGCAGTTCTTC.

The chain couples TRBV11-2 to TRBJ2-7; TRBD2 aligns across 9 bases. CDR1 SGHAT and CDR2 FQNNGV come from the germline V gene. The CDR3 extends over 14 amino acids. Trimming took 1 base from V and 5 from J; bases not matched to a gene: 3. The CDR3 reads CASSLGGGGDEQYF. The CDR3 DNA sequence: TGTGCCAGCAGCTTAGGCGGGGGGGGCGACGAGCAGTACTTC.

The chain joins TRBV18 to TRBJ2-7, with 10 nucleotides matching TRBD1. The germline V gene has CDR1 KGHSH and CDR2 LQKENI. Trimming at V came to 3 bases and at J to 7 bases, leaving 9 bases not matched to a gene. This CDR3 is 15 amino acids long. The CDR3 reads CASSPVGTGVKEQYF. CDR3 nucleotides: TGTGCCAGCTCACCTGTAGGGACAGGGGTGAAGGAGCAGTACTTC.

The chain combines TRBV18 with TRBJ1-1; TRBD1 matches 8 bases. V shed 4 bases, J shed 0 bases, and the junction held 4 bases outside the gene matches. The germline V gene encodes CDR1 KGHSH and CDR2 LQKENI. The CDR3 loop spans 15 amino acids. In DNA, the CDR3 is TGTGCCAGCTCACGAGCGGACAGGGTGAACACTGAAGCTTTCTTT. Protein: CASSRADRVNTEAFF.

This chain joins TRBV29-1 and TRBJ2-7, with 14 positions matching TRBD2. CDR1 is SQVTM, CDR2 ANQGSEA, per germline. The CDR3 has 15 residues. With 6 bases clipped from V and 2 bases from J, the junction kept 6 bases outside the gene matches. The CDR3 sequence: CSVPGLAGDTYEQYF. DNA for the CDR3: TGCAGCGTCCCGGGACTAGCGGGGGATACCTACGAGCAGTACTTC.

This rearrangement joins TRBV7-8 to TRBJ2-1, with D tentatively TRBD1 (6 bases). The V gene lost 4 bases and the J gene lost 2 bases, with 12 bases spanning the gap. Germline CDR1 and CDR2: SGHVS and FQNEAQ. The CDR3 is made up of 15 amino acids. The CDR3 reads CASSSGQPAYNEQFF. Written as DNA, the CDR3 is TGTGCCAGCAGCTCAGGACAGCCAGCCTACAATGAGCAGTTCTTC.

The rearrangement joins TRBV18 to TRBJ1-2; D gene uncertain. Germline lookup yields CDR1 KGHSH and CDR2 LQKENI. The V gene lost 3 bases and the J gene lost 1 base, with 12 bases spanning the gap. The CDR3 is 15 amino acids. The CDR3, as DNA: TGTGCCAGCTCACCTACGGGGTTTGGTAACTATGGCTACACCTTC. Translation: CASSPTGFGNYGYTF.

This clone was detected once. The rearrangement joins TRBV9 to TRBJ2-7; 10 nucleotides line up with TRBD1. The CDR3 is 14 amino acids. The germline V gene has CDR1 SGDLS and CDR2 YYNGEE. J was trimmed by 2 bases and V by 4 bases; bases with no gene match: 3. This CDR3 reads CASSSGQGAYEQYF. DNA for the CDR3: TGTGCCAGCAGCTCAGGACAGGGGGCCTACGAGCAGTACTTC.

The V gene is TRBV16, the J gene TRBJ2-1; weak D call: TRBD2 (5 bases). V was trimmed by 0 bases and J by 0 bases, leaving 9 bases between them. Germline-derived CDR1 and CDR2 are KGHSY and FQNENV. The length of the CDR3 is 16 residues. CDR3 DNA sequence: TGTGCCAGCAGCCAATCGTTGGGGAGCTCCTACAATGAGCAGTTCTTC. Protein product: CASSQSLGSSYNEQFF.

The chain couples TRBV11-3 to TRBJ2-7; D is unresolved. V was clipped by 0 bases and J by 0 bases, with 15 bases between them. The CDR3 length is 17 residues. CDR1 is SGHNT, CDR2 YENEEA, per germline. The CDR3 nucleotides are TGTGCCAGCAGCTTAGAGGCCTCTTCCGAACACTCCTACGAGCAGTACTTC. It yields the protein CASSLEASSEHSYEQYF.

This sequence joins TRBV2 and TRBJ2-2; TRBD1 agrees at 8 bases. V lost 0 bases and J lost 5; bases outside the gene matches: 8. The germline gives CDR1 SNHLY, CDR2 FYNNEI. The CDR3 extends over 17 amino acids. In nucleotides, the CDR3 is TGTGCCAGCAGTGAAGCGCCCGGACAGGGTAGGACCGGGGAGCTGTTTTTT. Its protein product is CASSEAPGQGRTGELFF.

The rearrangement links TRBV3-1 (or the pseudogene TRBV3-2) to TRBJ1-1; 9 bases are a match to TRBD1. Germline-derived CDR1 and CDR2 are LGHDT and YNNKEL (reference sequence). V was pared by 5 bases and J by 1 base, with 11 bases of the junction left unmatched. This CDR3 spans 17 amino acids. CDR3 protein: CASSARSGTGPNTEAFF. The CDR3 DNA is TGTGCCAGCAGCGCGCGTTCCGGGACAGGGCCGAACACTGAAGCTTTCTTT.

The rearrangement joins TRBV7-2 to TRBJ2-2; TRBD1 matches at 7 bases. The CDR3 totals 15 residues. Germline-derived CDR1 and CDR2 are SGHTA and FQGNSA. Trimming cost V 5 bases and J 3 bases; bases outside gene matches: 6. The CDR3 loop is CASSMTGWYTGELFF. DNA for the CDR3: TGTGCCAGCAGCATGACAGGGTGGTACACCGGGGAGCTGTTTTTT.

This rearrangement joins TRBV7-2 to TRBJ2-6, with 7 bases matching TRBD1. J was trimmed by 0 bases and V by 2 bases; bases with no gene match: 10. Germline V CDR1 and CDR2: SGHTA, FQGNSA. CDR3 length equals 19 residues. The DNA for the CDR3 is TGTGCCAGCAGCTTATTTGTCGGACAGGAGAGCTCTGGGGCCAACGTCCTGACTTTC. It specifies CASSLFVGQESSGANVLTF.

This chain joins TRBV6-6 and TRBJ2-7, with D unclear. Germline V lookup: CDR1 MNHNY, CDR2 SVGAGI (reference sequence). The CDR3 has 15 amino acids. V was shortened by 2 bases and J by 0 bases, with 11 bases between the two germline ends. CDR3 loop: CASSYGQVPSYEQYF. The CDR3 coding sequence is TGTGCCAGCAGTTACGGCCAGGTCCCCTCCTACGAGCAGTACTTC.

The V and J genes are TRBV5-6 and TRBJ1-1; 9 nucleotides line up with TRBD1. This CDR3 region has 15 residues. V shed 0 bases, J shed 7 bases, and the junction held 7 bases outside the gene matches. Germline CDR1 reads SGHDT; CDR2 reads YYEEEE. The DNA for the CDR3 is TGTGCCAGCAGCTTGGAAGGGACAGGGTTTGGTGAAGCTTTCTTT. As protein: CASSLEGTGFGEAFF. Based on the CDR3 plus reference TRBV5-6 and TRBJ1-1, the full variable domain is DAGVTQSPTHLIKTRGQQVTLRCSPKSGHDTVSWYQQALGQGPQFIFQYYEEEERQRGNFPDRFSGHQFPNYSSELNVNALLLGDSALYLCASSLEGTGFGEAFFGQGTRLTVV.

The V call is TRBV6-2 or TRBV6-3, the J call TRBJ2-7; tentative D call: TRBD1 (5 bases). The germline V gene has CDR1 MNHEY and CDR2 SVGEGT. This CDR3 has 13 residues. V was trimmed by 6 bases and J by 2 bases, leaving 11 bases between them. The CDR3 nucleotides are TGTGCCAGCAGCCACCCAGGGCCCTACGAGCAGTACTTC. Protein: CASSHPGPYEQYF.

Turning to this clone: Its ends do not fully match the called genes, so a read error is possible. The sample contains more than one DNA sequence encoding this CDR3. The gene calls are TRBV6-6 and TRBJ1-1, with D uncertain. The CDR3 totals 14 residues. Germline V gene lookup returns CDR1 MNHNY and CDR2 SVGAGI (reference sequence). The CDR3: CASSLGRGNTEAFF. CDR3 sequence (DNA): TGTGCTAGCAGTCTCGGCCGGGGGAACACTGAAGCTTTCTTT.

The table lists this clone with a few counts. The V and J genes are TRBV6-2 or TRBV6-3 and TRBJ2-7; the D gene is possibly TRBD2 (5 bases). Germline lookup yields CDR1 MNHEY and CDR2 SVGEGT. Trimming took off 5 bases at V and 4 bases at J, with 9 bases between the two ends. CDR3 length equals 12 residues. CDR3 nucleotide sequence: TGTGCCAGCAGTCGCGGGCCTTACGAGCAGTACTTC. Amino acid sequence: CASSRGPYEQYF.

The V call is TRBV6-5, the J call TRBJ2-3, with a weak D call TRBD2 (6 bases). The CDR3 sequence is 10 residues long. The germline V gene has CDR1 MNHEY and CDR2 SVGAGI. V was trimmed by 8 bases and J by 6 bases, leaving 6 bases between them. This chain's CDR3 is CASRGDTQYF. The CDR3 DNA sequence: TGTGCCAGCCGGGGGGATACGCAGTATTTT.

The chain links TRBV6-5 to TRBJ2-2, with D possibly matching TRBD2 (5 bases). There are 16 residues in the CDR3. V dropped 0 bases and J dropped 3 bases, with 11 bases sitting between them. Germline V gene lookup returns CDR1 MNHEY and CDR2 SVGAGI. The CDR3 DNA sequence: TGTGCCAGCAGTTACTCCGAGGGATGGGACACCGGGGAGCTGTTTTTT. It yields the protein CASSYSEGWDTGELFF.

Here the CDR3 DNA reads TGTGCCAGCAGCGCATCAGGCTACGAGCAGTACTTC. Protein sequence: CASSASGYEQYF. The genes are TRBV9 and TRBJ2-7; no firm D call. Germline loops: CDR1 SGDLS, CDR2 YYNGEE. This CDR3 contains 12 residues. Trimming stripped 3 bases from V and 3 bases from J, with 7 bases between.

This chain connects TRBV6-5 to TRBJ1-3; 7 bases are shared with TRBD1. After removal of 6 bases from V and 2 bases from J, the junction contained 1 base not matched to a gene. This CDR3 comprises 13 residues. Germline V gene sequence: CDR1 MNHEY, CDR2 SVGAGI. CDR3 sequence (DNA): TGTGCCAGCAGCGACAGGGCTGGAAACACCATATATTTT. It specifies CASSDRAGNTIYF.